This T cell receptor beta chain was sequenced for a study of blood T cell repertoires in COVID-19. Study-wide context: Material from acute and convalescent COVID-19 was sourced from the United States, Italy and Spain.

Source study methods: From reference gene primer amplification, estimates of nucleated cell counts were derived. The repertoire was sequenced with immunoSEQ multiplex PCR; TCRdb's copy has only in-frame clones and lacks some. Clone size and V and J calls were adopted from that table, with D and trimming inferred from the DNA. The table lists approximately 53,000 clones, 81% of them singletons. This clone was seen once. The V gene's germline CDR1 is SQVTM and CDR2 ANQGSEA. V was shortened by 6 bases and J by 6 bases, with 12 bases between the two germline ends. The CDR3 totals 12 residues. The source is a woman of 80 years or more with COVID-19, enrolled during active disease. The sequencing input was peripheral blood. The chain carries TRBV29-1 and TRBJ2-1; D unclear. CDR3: CSVKVPVNEQFF. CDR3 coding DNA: TGCAGCGTCAAAGTCCCGGTCAATGAGCAGTTCTTC.